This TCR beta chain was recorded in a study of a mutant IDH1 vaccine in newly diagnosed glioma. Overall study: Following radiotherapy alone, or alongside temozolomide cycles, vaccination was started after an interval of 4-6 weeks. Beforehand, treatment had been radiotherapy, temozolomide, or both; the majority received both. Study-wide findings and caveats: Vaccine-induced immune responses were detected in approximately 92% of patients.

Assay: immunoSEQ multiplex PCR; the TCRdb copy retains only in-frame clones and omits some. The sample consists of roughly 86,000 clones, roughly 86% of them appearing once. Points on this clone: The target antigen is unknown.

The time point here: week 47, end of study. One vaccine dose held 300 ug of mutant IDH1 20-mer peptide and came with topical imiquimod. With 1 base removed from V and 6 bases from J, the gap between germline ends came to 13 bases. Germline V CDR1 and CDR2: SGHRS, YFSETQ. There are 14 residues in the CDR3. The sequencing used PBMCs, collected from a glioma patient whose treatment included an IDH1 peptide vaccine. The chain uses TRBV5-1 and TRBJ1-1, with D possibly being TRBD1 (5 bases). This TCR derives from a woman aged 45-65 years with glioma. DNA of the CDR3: TGCGCCAGCAGCTTGCGTGCCGGGGGACCTGAAGCTTTCTTT. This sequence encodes CASSLRAGGPEAFF.